This T cell receptor (beta chain) was identified in a study of cytomegalovirus exposure and HLA in healthy donors. General study results and limits: TCR beta chains associated with HLA were, in a later analysis, more clonally expanded than equally common others. Cytomegalovirus-associated status was assigned to about 180 TCR beta chains.

The CDR3 sequence is 16 residues long. CDR1 is PRHDT, CDR2 FYEKMQ, per germline (reference sequence). Trimming stripped 5 bases from V and 3 bases from J, with 16 bases between. Of note for this clone: Its antigen is as yet unknown.

PCR involved 60 Vbeta and 13 Jbeta primers. Only in-frame clones appear in the TCRdb table, and some are missing; sequencing was by immunoSEQ multiplex PCR. The sample consists of 100,000 or so clones, roughly 70% of them appearing once. This receptor was obtained from a man aged 25-45 years in good health and CMV-seronegative. The chain carries TRBV13 and TRBJ2-2, with a weak D call TRBD1 (6 bases). Sequencing was done on a sample of PBMCs. The CDR3 loop reads CASSPFLGADTGELFF. CDR3 DNA sequence: TGTGCCAGCAGCCCTTTCTTGGGGGCGGACACCGGGGAGCTGTTTTTT.